The 14 T cell receptor beta chains presented below share a single source sample, sequenced in a study of CD4 T cells in relation to SARS-CoV-2 and coronaviruses. Their cognate antigens are unknown. TCRdb's copy holds only in-frame clones and misses some; the assay was immunoSEQ multiplex PCR. The table shows some 30,000 clones, with more than 65% occurring only once. Sequencing was done on a sample of memory CD4+ T cells from PBMCs, cultured in vitro. All receptors come from an adult with COVID-19.

The chain combines TRBV5-1 with TRBJ2-7; D is possibly TRBD2 (5 bases). The ends were cut back, 0 bases at V and 6 bases at J, with 16 bases in the middle. The CDR3 covers 15 residues. Per the germline V gene, CDR1 is SGHRS and CDR2 is YFSETQ. DNA of the CDR3: TGCGCCAGCAGCTTGGATTACAGATCCGAGGGCGAGCAGTACTTC. This translates into CASSLDYRSEGEQYF.

The chain couples TRBV6-6 to TRBJ1-4; TRBD1 agrees at 8 bases. Germline values: CDR1 MNHNY, CDR2 SVGAGI (reference sequence). The CDR3 consists of 14 residues. J gave up 8 bases and V 5 bases, and 7 bases lay outside the gene matches. CDR3 sequence: CASSPGGSREKLFF. The DNA of the CDR3 is TGTGCCAGCAGTCCAGGGGGCTCGAGAGAAAAACTGTTTTTT.

This chain uses TRBV28 with TRBJ2-5, with 10 bases aligning to TRBD2. Germline CDR1 is MDHEN and CDR2 is SYDVKM. CDR3 length: 17 residues. J lost 2 bases, V lost 1 base, and 7 bases had no gene match. CDR3 amino acids: CASSLSVSGRGQETQYF. CDR3 bases: TGTGCCAGCAGTTTATCAGTAAGCGGGAGGGGACAAGAGACCCAGTACTTC.

The genes are TRBV5-4 and TRBJ1-6, with D possibly matching TRBD1 (6 bases). V was clipped by 4 bases and J by 9 bases, with 23 bases between them. The CDR3 totals 17 residues. Germline V gene data show CDR1 as SGHNT and CDR2 as YYREEE (reference sequence). The CDR3 is CASSPSGGGLYGSPLHF. DNA for the CDR3: TGTGCCAGCAGCCCATCTGGGGGCGGGCTATACGGTTCACCCCTCCACTTT. Combining the CDR3 with reference TRBV5-4 and TRBJ1-6 gives the whole variable domain ETGVTQSPTHLIKTRGQQVTLRCSSQSGHNTVSWYQQALGQGPQFIFQYYREEENGRGNFPPRFSGLQFPNYSSELNVNALELDDSALYLCASSPSGGGLYGSPLHFGNGTRLTVT.

The V gene is TRBV29-1, the J gene TRBJ2-5; a weak D match, TRBD1 (5 bases). The CDR3 is 15 residues long. Germline CDR1 and CDR2: SQVTM and ANQGSEA. Deletions cut 3 bases from V and 2 bases from J, with 16 bases between. The CDR3 nucleotides read TGCAGCGTTGATCTAGGGGCATGGGGTCAAGAGACCCAGTACTTC. Translated: CSVDLGAWGQETQYF.

V is TRBV20-1 and J is TRBJ1-1, with 7 bases identical to TRBD1. V lost 3 bases to trimming and J lost 7 bases; unmatched junction nucleotides: 14. This CDR3 is built from 15 residues. Germline V gives CDR1 DFQATT, CDR2 SNEGSKA (reference sequence). CDR3 sequence reads: CSASALFDRADEAFF. The DNA for the CDR3 is TGCAGTGCTAGTGCCCTGTTTGACAGGGCTGATGAAGCTTTCTTT.

V and J are TRBV4-2 and TRBJ2-5; D may be TRBD1 or TRBD2 (5 bases each). The CDR3 has 16 residues. Germline-derived CDR1 and CDR2 are LGHNA and YNFKEQ. Between the trimmed V and J ends, which lost 1 base and 0 bases, there was a span of 12 bases. CDR3 DNA: TGTGCCAGCAGCCAAGGGGACGGCTTGTACCAAGAGACCCAGTACTTC. Residues: CASSQGDGLYQETQYF.

The CDR3 DNA sequence: TGTGCCATCAAAGGGAGTAGGGGAGTGGGCAATGAGCAGTTCTTC. Translation: CAIKGSRGVGNEQFF. The V gene is TRBV10-3, the J gene TRBJ2-1; D tentatively reads TRBD1 or TRBD2 (5 bases each). CDR3 length: 15 residues. Trimming pared 7 bases from V and 6 bases from J, leaving 19 bases between. Germline CDR1 and CDR2: ENHRY and SYGVKD.

This clone occurred a few times. The chain carries TRBV6-2 or TRBV6-3 and TRBJ2-2; a possible D gene is TRBD1 (6 bases). Germline CDR1 MNHEY, CDR2 SVGEGT. CDR3 size: 15 residues. V gave up 4 bases and J gave up 0 bases, with 9 bases separating them. CDR3 sequence (DNA): TGTGCCAGCAGTTGGACAGCGGCGAACACCGGGGAGCTGTTTTTT. This gives the protein CASSWTAANTGELFF.

The chain carries TRBV6-1 and TRBJ2-3, with no clear D. Per the germline V gene, CDR1 is MNHNS and CDR2 is SASEGT. Trimming cost V 1 base and J 4 bases, with 6 bases left between them. The CDR3 extends over 13 amino acids. CDR3: CASSEGVPDTQYF. Here the CDR3 DNA reads TGTGCCAGCAGTGAAGGGGTTCCAGATACGCAGTATTTT.

The V and J genes are TRBV6-1 and TRBJ1-4; D is possibly TRBD1 (6 bases). With 3 bases removed from V and 0 bases from J, the gap between germline ends came to 8 bases. This CDR3 contains 15 residues. Looked up from germline, CDR1 is MNHNS and CDR2 is SASEGT. CDR3 bases: TGTGCCAGCAGTGATCCAGGGGCAACTAATGAAAAACTGTTTTTT. Protein: CASSDPGATNEKLFF.

This clone was detected once. The rearrangement joins TRBV7-3 to TRBJ2-3, with D perhaps matching TRBD1 or TRBD2 (5 bases each). Deletions cut 8 bases from V and 6 bases from J, with 15 bases between. The CDR3 loop spans 13 amino acids. The V gene's germline CDR1 is SGHTA and CDR2 FQGTGA. CDR3 sequence reads: CASGGSSIDTQYF. CDR3 nucleotides: TGTGCCAGCGGGGGTTCATCGATTGATACGCAGTATTTT.

This clone has a handful of counts. V and J are TRBV7-2 and TRBJ2-7; no firm D call. V was clipped by 0 bases and J by 3 bases, with 3 bases between them. The CDR3 extends over 12 amino acids. Germline CDR1 is SGHTA and CDR2 is FQGNSA. In DNA form, the CDR3 reads TGTGCCAGCAGCTTAGCGTTCTACGAGCAGTACTTC. Protein sequence: CASSLAFYEQYF.

The CDR3 DNA sequence: TGTGCCTGGAGTGAGGCACAGGGGGTCACCGGGGAGCTGTTTTTT. Its protein is CAWSEAQGVTGELFF. The V and J genes are TRBV30 and TRBJ2-2; 8 bases map to TRBD1. V trimming: 1 base; J trimming: 4 bases; junction bases outside the gene matches: 5. Germline loops: CDR1 GTSNPN, CDR2 SVGIG (reference sequence). The CDR3 totals 15 residues.